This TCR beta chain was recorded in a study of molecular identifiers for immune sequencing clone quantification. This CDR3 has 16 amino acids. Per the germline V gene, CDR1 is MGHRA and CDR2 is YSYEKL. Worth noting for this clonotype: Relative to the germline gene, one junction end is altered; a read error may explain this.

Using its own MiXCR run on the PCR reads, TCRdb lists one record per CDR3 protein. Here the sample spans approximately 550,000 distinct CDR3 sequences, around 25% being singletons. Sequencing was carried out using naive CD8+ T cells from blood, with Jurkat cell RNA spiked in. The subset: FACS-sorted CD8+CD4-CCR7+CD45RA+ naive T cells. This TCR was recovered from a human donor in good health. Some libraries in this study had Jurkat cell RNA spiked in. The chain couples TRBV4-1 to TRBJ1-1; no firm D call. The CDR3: CASRQDRGLGGTEAFF. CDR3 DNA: TGCGCCAGCCGCCAGGATCGGGGTCTTGGTGGCACTGAAGCTTTCTTT.